The rows below give T cell receptor beta chains drawn from one sample of a study of T cell changes during pregnancy in multiple sclerosis. The table came from immunoSEQ multiplex PCR; TCRdb's copy has only in-frame clones and leaves some out. The repertoire has 15,000 to 20,000 clones, approximately 81% of them found once; the top ten carry 8.5% to 10%. This sample comprised CD8+ T cells from peripheral blood mononuclear cells, obtained after pregnancy. Every receptor here comes from a female donor with multiple sclerosis, enrolled in a pregnancy study. CDR3s include the opening cysteine and the closing phenylalanine or tryptophan. D genes are given only for firm matches. Size values are once, few and many counts, or a class for expanded clones, and some rows have none.

CDR3 protein: CASSPKTSGSSNEQFF; CDR3 DNA: TGTGCCAGCAGCCCAAAGACTAGCGGGAGTTCCAATGAGCAGTTCTTC; J gene: TRBJ2-1; CDR3 length: 16; clone size: .; D gene: TRBD2; V gene: TRBV4-2
CDR3 protein: CASSEALSGGTDTQYF; CDR3 DNA: TGTGCCAGCAGTGAAGCGCTTAGCGGCGGCACAGATACGCAGTATTTT; J gene: TRBJ2-3; CDR3 length: 16; clone size: .; D gene: .; V gene: TRBV2
CDR3 protein: CASSPQGDQPQHF; CDR3 DNA: TGTGCCAGCAGCCCCCAGGGGGACCAGCCCCAGCATTTT; J gene: TRBJ1-5; CDR3 length: 13; clone size: .; D gene: TRBD1; V gene: TRBV13
CDR3 protein: CASSLDRRRTEAFF; CDR3 DNA: TGTGCCAGCAGCCTCGACAGGCGTCGCACTGAAGCTTTCTTT; J gene: TRBJ1-1; CDR3 length: 14; clone size: .; D gene: .; V gene: TRBV5-4
CDR3 protein: CASSPEVGGEQYF; CDR3 DNA: TGTGCCAGCAGCCCTGAGGTAGGGGGCGAGCAGTACTTC; J gene: TRBJ2-7; CDR3 length: 13; clone size: .; D gene: .; V gene: TRBV7-3
CDR3 protein: CASSLASGGAGETQYF; CDR3 DNA: TGCGCCAGCAGCTTGGCCAGCGGGGGGGCTGGGGAGACCCAGTACTTC; J gene: TRBJ2-5; CDR3 length: 16; clone size: .; D gene: TRBD2; V gene: TRBV5-1
CDR3 protein: CATRRNTEAFF; CDR3 DNA: TGTGCCACCCGTCGGAACACTGAAGCTTTCTTT; J gene: TRBJ1-1; CDR3 length: 11; clone size: .; D gene: .; V gene: TRBV19
CDR3 protein: CASSDGRGGAVTGELFF; CDR3 DNA: TGTGCCAGCAGTGACGGTCGGGGGGGCGCGGTCACCGGGGAGCTGTTTTTT; J gene: TRBJ2-2; CDR3 length: 17; clone size: .; D gene: TRBD2; V gene: TRBV6-4
CDR3 protein: CSVDRGDEKLFF; CDR3 DNA: TGCAGCGTCGACAGGGGCGATGAAAAACTGTTTTTT; J gene: TRBJ1-4; CDR3 length: 12; clone size: few; D gene: TRBD1; V gene: TRBV29-1
CDR3 protein: CASSTTGGMNNEQFF; CDR3 DNA: TGTGCCAGCAGTACTACAGGGGGCATGAACAATGAGCAGTTCTTC; J gene: TRBJ2-1; CDR3 length: 15; clone size: .; D gene: TRBD1; V gene: TRBV28
CDR3 protein: CASSNQWGWGYTF; CDR3 DNA: TGTGCCAGCAGCAATCAGTGGGGCTGGGGCTACACCTTC; J gene: TRBJ1-2; CDR3 length: 13; clone size: few; D gene: .; V gene: TRBV7-2
CDR3 protein: CASSPRTSRNTGELFF; CDR3 DNA: TGTGCCAGCAGCCCACGGACTAGTCGAAACACCGGGGAGCTGTTTTTT; J gene: TRBJ2-2; CDR3 length: 16; clone size: .; D gene: TRBD2; V gene: TRBV7-2
CDR3 protein: CASSLWGDEQYF; CDR3 DNA: TGTGCCAGCAGTTTATGGGGGGACGAGCAGTACTTC; J gene: TRBJ2-7; CDR3 length: 12; clone size: once; D gene: .; V gene: TRBV27
CDR3 protein: CASSFTEHYGYTF; CDR3 DNA: TGTGCCAGCAGTTTCACAGAACACTATGGCTACACCTTC; J gene: TRBJ1-2; CDR3 length: 13; clone size: .; D gene: .; V gene: TRBV6-5
CDR3 protein: CASSEAQRGFQDQPQHF; CDR3 DNA: TGTGCCAGCAGTGAAGCGCAAAGAGGGTTTCAGGATCAGCCCCAGCATTTT; J gene: TRBJ1-5; CDR3 length: 17; clone size: .; D gene: .; V gene: TRBV2
CDR3 protein: CAWGAGGLNEQFF; CDR3 DNA: TGTGCCTGGGGAGCGGGGGGGCTTAATGAGCAGTTCTTC; J gene: TRBJ2-1; CDR3 length: 13; clone size: .; D gene: TRBD2; V gene: TRBV30
CDR3 protein: CASSSPETGVGYTF; CDR3 DNA: TGTGCCAGCAGTTCCCCCGAGACAGGTGTCGGCTACACCTTC; J gene: TRBJ1-2; CDR3 length: 14; clone size: .; D gene: .; V gene: TRBV6-5
CDR3 protein: CASSDSQGADTQYF; CDR3 DNA: TGTGCCAGCAGTGATTCACAGGGGGCAGATACGCAGTATTTT; J gene: TRBJ2-3; CDR3 length: 14; clone size: .; D gene: TRBD1; V gene: TRBV6-4
CDR3 protein: CASRSGASTDTQYF; CDR3 DNA: TGTGCCAGCAGGAGCGGAGCTAGCACAGATACGCAGTATTTT; J gene: TRBJ2-3; CDR3 length: 14; clone size: once; D gene: .; V gene: TRBV5-4
CDR3 protein: CASSPVGTGGTGELFF; CDR3 DNA: TGTGCCAGCTCACCTGTCGGGACAGGGGGTACCGGGGAGCTGTTTTTT; J gene: TRBJ2-2; CDR3 length: 16; clone size: once; D gene: TRBD1; V gene: TRBV18
CDR3 protein: CSAEGTQYF; CDR3 DNA: TGCAGTGCTGAGGGGACCCAGTACTTC; J gene: TRBJ2-5; CDR3 length: 9; clone size: .; D gene: .; V gene: TRBV20-1
CDR3 protein: CASAISGTYYNEQFF; CDR3 DNA: TGTGCCAGCGCAATTTCCGGGACTTACTACAATGAGCAGTTCTTC; J gene: TRBJ2-1; CDR3 length: 15; clone size: once; D gene: .; V gene: TRBV6-5
CDR3 protein: CASSEEEGRGPETQYF; CDR3 DNA: TGTGCCAGCAGTGAAGAGGAAGGGAGGGGTCCGGAGACCCAGTACTTC; J gene: TRBJ2-5; CDR3 length: 16; clone size: .; D gene: TRBD2; V gene: TRBV6-1
CDR3 protein: CASSVSKGEVGDTEAFF; CDR3 DNA: TGTGCCAGCAGCGTATCAAAGGGTGAGGTCGGGGACACTGAAGCTTTCTTT; J gene: TRBJ1-1; CDR3 length: 17; clone size: .; D gene: .; V gene: TRBV9
CDR3 protein: CAITRTSGGHEQYF; CDR3 DNA: TGTGCCATCACCCGGACTAGCGGGGGCCACGAGCAGTACTTC; J gene: TRBJ2-7; CDR3 length: 14; clone size: .; D gene: TRBD2; V gene: TRBV10-3
CDR3 protein: CASDLAGEVDTQYF; CDR3 DNA: TGTGCCTCCGATCTAGCGGGAGAAGTAGATACGCAGTATTTT; J gene: TRBJ2-3; CDR3 length: 14; clone size: once; D gene: TRBD2; V gene: TRBV6-6
CDR3 protein: CASSLDSSGNTIYF; CDR3 DNA: TGTGCCAGCAGCTTGGACAGCTCTGGAAACACCATATATTTT; J gene: TRBJ1-3; CDR3 length: 14; clone size: .; D gene: .; V gene: TRBV5-5
CDR3 protein: CASSLAGGWKFNEQFF; CDR3 DNA: TGTGCCAGCAGCTTAGCAGGGGGATGGAAGTTCAATGAGCAGTTCTTC; J gene: TRBJ2-1; CDR3 length: 16; clone size: .; D gene: TRBD1; V gene: TRBV13
CDR3 protein: CASSLGQGETGELFF; CDR3 DNA: TGTGCCAGCAGCCTTGGACAGGGAGAAACCGGGGAGCTGTTTTTT; J gene: TRBJ2-2; CDR3 length: 15; clone size: few; D gene: TRBD1; V gene: TRBV28
CDR3 protein: CASSLLAGGNEQFF; CDR3 DNA: TGTGCCAGCAGTTTATTAGCGGGAGGGAATGAGCAGTTCTTC; J gene: TRBJ2-1; CDR3 length: 14; clone size: .; D gene: TRBD2; V gene: TRBV28
CDR3 protein: CAWSVVNTEAFF; CDR3 DNA: TGTGCCTGGTCGGTCGTGAACACTGAAGCTTTCTTT; J gene: TRBJ1-1; CDR3 length: 12; clone size: .; D gene: .; V gene: TRBV30
CDR3 protein: CASSETENTGELFF; CDR3 DNA: TGTGCCAGCAGTGAGACAGAGAACACCGGGGAGCTGTTTTTT; J gene: TRBJ2-2; CDR3 length: 14; clone size: .; D gene: .; V gene: TRBV2
CDR3 protein: CASSYGTTYEQYF; CDR3 DNA: TGCGCCAGCAGCTACGGGACTACTTACGAGCAGTACTTC; J gene: TRBJ2-7; CDR3 length: 13; clone size: medium-sized; D gene: TRBD2; V gene: TRBV4-1
CDR3 protein: CASSTIAGGTDTQYF; CDR3 DNA: TGTGCCAGCAGTACGATCGCGGGGGGGACAGATACGCAGTATTTT; J gene: TRBJ2-3; CDR3 length: 15; clone size: few; D gene: TRBD2; V gene: TRBV6-4
CDR3 protein: CASRPTGVGDTQYF; CDR3 DNA: TGTGCCAGCAGACCCACAGGGGTTGGAGATACGCAGTATTTT; J gene: TRBJ2-3; CDR3 length: 14; clone size: .; D gene: TRBD1; V gene: TRBV28
CDR3 protein: CASSQILAGGSGELFF; CDR3 DNA: TGCGCCAGCAGCCAAATTCTAGCGGGGGGATCCGGGGAGCTGTTTTTT; J gene: TRBJ2-2; CDR3 length: 16; clone size: .; D gene: TRBD2; V gene: TRBV4-3
CDR3 protein: CASSLVGQGLDEQYF; CDR3 DNA: TGTGCCAGCAGCTTAGTAGGACAGGGCTTGGACGAGCAGTACTTC; J gene: TRBJ2-7; CDR3 length: 15; clone size: .; D gene: TRBD1; V gene: TRBV13
CDR3 protein: CASSWASGMNEQFF; CDR3 DNA: TGTGCCAGCAGTTGGGCTAGCGGCATGAATGAGCAGTTCTTC; J gene: TRBJ2-1; CDR3 length: 14; clone size: once; D gene: TRBD2; V gene: TRBV28
CDR3 protein: CATSTSGTLEQYF; CDR3 DNA: TGTGCCACCTCGACTAGCGGGACTCTCGAGCAGTACTTC; J gene: TRBJ2-7; CDR3 length: 13; clone size: once; D gene: TRBD2; V gene: TRBV19
CDR3 protein: CASSPPGGKDNEQFF; CDR3 DNA: TGTGCCAGCAGCCCTCCGGGGGGTAAGGACAATGAGCAGTTCTTC; J gene: TRBJ2-1; CDR3 length: 15; clone size: .; D gene: TRBD2; V gene: TRBV7-3
CDR3 protein: CASRPFGDISNQPQHF; CDR3 DNA: TGTGCCAGCAGGCCGTTCGGGGACATAAGCAATCAGCCCCAGCATTTT; J gene: TRBJ1-5; CDR3 length: 16; clone size: .; D gene: .; V gene: TRBV27
CDR3 protein: CARSFQGTSGANTGELFF; CDR3 DNA: TGTGCCAGAAGCTTTCAGGGGACTAGCGGGGCGAACACCGGGGAGCTGTTTTTT; J gene: TRBJ2-2; CDR3 length: 18; clone size: .; D gene: .; V gene: TRBV7-5
CDR3 protein: CASSFSTGSASPLHF; CDR3 DNA: TGTGCCAGCAGTTTTTCTACAGGGTCGGCTTCACCCCTCCACTTT; J gene: TRBJ1-6; CDR3 length: 15; clone size: .; D gene: .; V gene: TRBV27
CDR3 protein: CATSRGSPDRVYGYTF; CDR3 DNA: TGTGCCACCAGCAGAGGGTCCCCGGACAGGGTCTATGGCTACACCTTC; J gene: TRBJ1-2; CDR3 length: 16; clone size: .; D gene: TRBD1; V gene: TRBV15
CDR3 protein: CASSPSGGRTEAFF; CDR3 DNA: TGTGCCAGCAGCCCCAGCGGGGGTAGGACTGAAGCTTTCTTT; J gene: TRBJ1-1; CDR3 length: 14; clone size: few; D gene: .; V gene: TRBV9
CDR3 protein: CASSWGTNTYEQYF; CDR3 DNA: TGTGCCAGCAGCTGGGGGACTAATACCTACGAGCAGTACTTC; J gene: TRBJ2-7; CDR3 length: 14; clone size: .; D gene: TRBD2; V gene: TRBV5-6